The present TCR beta chain was sequenced within a study of blood T cells in healthy people across ages. Trimming left V 4 bases short and J 0 bases short, with 11 bases between. The CDR3 loop spans 14 amino acids. CDR1 and CDR2 from the germline V gene are DFQATT and SNEGSKA (reference sequence). Only a few counts were recorded for this clonotype. A second PCR, run for about 7 to 11 cycles, used a sample-barcoded 5' primer plus a J-beta primer mix. A template-switch adaptor containing 12 random nucleotides labeled each cDNA molecule. TCRdb itself ran the 5' RACE reads through MiXCR, one entry per CDR3 protein. The sample holds 1.5 million to 2 million distinct CDR3 sequences, roughly 30% seen once.

The genes are TRBV20-1 and TRBJ2-3, with D unclear. The sample taken for sequencing was blood. This TCR was sampled from a woman in her 30s in good health. CDR3 bases: TGCAGTGCTAAGGATCTCCCTAGCACAGATACGCAGTATTTT. Translation: CSAKDLPSTDTQYF.